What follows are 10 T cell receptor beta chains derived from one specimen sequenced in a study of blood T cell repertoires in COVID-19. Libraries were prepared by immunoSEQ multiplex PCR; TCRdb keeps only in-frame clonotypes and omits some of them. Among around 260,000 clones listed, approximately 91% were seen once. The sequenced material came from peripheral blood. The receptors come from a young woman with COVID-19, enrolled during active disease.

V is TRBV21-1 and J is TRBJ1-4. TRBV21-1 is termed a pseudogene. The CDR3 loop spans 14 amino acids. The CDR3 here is CASSSRGLVEKLFF. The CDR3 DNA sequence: TGTGCCAGCAGCTCGCGGGGATTGGTTGAAAAACTGTTTTTT.

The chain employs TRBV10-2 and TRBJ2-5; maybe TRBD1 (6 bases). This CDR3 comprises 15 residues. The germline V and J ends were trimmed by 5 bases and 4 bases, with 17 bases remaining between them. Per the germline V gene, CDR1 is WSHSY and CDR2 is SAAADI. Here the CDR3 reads CASSITGSKGETQYF. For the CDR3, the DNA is TGCGCCAGCAGTATCACAGGGTCTAAGGGAGAGACCCAGTACTTC.

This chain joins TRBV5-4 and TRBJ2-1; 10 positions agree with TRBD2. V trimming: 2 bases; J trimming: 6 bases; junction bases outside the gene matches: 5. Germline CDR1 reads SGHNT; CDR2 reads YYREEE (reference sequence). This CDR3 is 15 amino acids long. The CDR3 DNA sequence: TGTGCCAGCAGCTTTTCTAGCGGGAGCGGCAATGAGCAGTTCTTC. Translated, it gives CASSFSSGSGNEQFF.

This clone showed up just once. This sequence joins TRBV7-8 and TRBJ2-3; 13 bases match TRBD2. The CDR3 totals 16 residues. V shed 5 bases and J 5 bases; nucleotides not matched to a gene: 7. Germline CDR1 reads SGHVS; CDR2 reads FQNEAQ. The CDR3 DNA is TGTGCCAGCAGCCTTAGACTAGCGGGAGGAGGAGATACGCAGTATTTT. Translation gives CASSLRLAGGGDTQYF.

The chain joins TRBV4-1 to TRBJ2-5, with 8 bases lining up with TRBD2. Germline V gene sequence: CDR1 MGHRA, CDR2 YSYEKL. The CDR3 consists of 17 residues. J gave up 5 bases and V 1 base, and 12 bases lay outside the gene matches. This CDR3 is CASSQGPAGAPGETQYF. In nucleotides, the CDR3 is TGCGCCAGCAGCCAAGGACCAGCGGGAGCCCCCGGGGAGACCCAGTACTTC.

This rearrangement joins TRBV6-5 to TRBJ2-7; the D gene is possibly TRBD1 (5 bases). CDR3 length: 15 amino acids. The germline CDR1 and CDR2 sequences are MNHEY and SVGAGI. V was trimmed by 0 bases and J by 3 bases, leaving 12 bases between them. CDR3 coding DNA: TGTGCCAGCAGTTACTCGTTGGAACAGGACTACGAGCAGTACTTC. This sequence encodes CASSYSLEQDYEQYF.

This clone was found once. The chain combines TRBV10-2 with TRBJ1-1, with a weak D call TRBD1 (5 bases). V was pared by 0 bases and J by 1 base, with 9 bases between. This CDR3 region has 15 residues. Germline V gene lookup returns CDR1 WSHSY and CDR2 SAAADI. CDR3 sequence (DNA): TGCGCCAGCAGTGAGTCGGCAGGGTGGAACACTGAAGCTTTCTTT. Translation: CASSESAGWNTEAFF.

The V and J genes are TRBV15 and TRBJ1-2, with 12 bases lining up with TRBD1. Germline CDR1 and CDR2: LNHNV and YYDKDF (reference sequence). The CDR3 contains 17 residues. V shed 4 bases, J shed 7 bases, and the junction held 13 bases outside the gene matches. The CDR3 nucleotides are TGTGCCACCAGCAACACCGGGACAGGGGGCCTTTATAGTGGCTACACCTTC. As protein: CATSNTGTGGLYSGYTF.

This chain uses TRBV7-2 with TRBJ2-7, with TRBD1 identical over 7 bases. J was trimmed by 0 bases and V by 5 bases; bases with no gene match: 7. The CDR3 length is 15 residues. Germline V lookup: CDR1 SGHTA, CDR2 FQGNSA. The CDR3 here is CASSPRDSVSYEQYF. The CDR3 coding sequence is TGTGCCAGCAGCCCCCGGGACAGTGTCTCCTACGAGCAGTACTTC.

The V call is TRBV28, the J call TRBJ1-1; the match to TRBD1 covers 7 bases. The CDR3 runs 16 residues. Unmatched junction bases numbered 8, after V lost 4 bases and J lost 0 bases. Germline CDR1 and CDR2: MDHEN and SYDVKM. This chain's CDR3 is CASSSRDSYMNTEAFF. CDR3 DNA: TGTGCCAGCAGTTCCCGGGACAGCTACATGAACACTGAAGCTTTCTTT.